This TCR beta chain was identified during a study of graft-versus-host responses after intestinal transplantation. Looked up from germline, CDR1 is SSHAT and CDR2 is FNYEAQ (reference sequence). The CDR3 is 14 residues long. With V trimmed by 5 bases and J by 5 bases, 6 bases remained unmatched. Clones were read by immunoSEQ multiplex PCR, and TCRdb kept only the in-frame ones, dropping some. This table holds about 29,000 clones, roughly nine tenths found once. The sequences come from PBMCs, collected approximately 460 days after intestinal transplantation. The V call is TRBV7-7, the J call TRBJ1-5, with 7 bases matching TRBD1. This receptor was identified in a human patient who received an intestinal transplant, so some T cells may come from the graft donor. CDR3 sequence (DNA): TGTGCCAGCAGCCTAAACAGGGGACATCAGCCCCAGCATTTT. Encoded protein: CASSLNRGHQPQHF. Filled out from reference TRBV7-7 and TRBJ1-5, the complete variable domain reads GAGVSQSPRYKVTKRGQDVTLRCDPISSHATLYWYQQALGQGPEFLTYFNYEAQPDKSGLPSDRFSAERPEGSISTLTIQRTEQRDSAMYRCASSLNRGHQPQHFGDGTRLSIL.